The clone carrying this T cell receptor (beta chain) appeared a single time. The target antigen is unknown. This record belongs to a study of cytomegalovirus exposure and HLA in healthy donors. General study points: An analysis was carried out at a later point. It showed that HLA-associated TCR beta chains were more clonally expanded than equally common non-associated chains. Indistinguishability led to the exclusion of some V segments, TRBV6-2 and TRBV6-3 included.

CDR3 length: 13 residues. The germline V gene encodes CDR1 MNHEY and CDR2 SVGAGI. After removal of 6 bases from V and 5 bases from J, the junction contained 5 bases not matched to a gene. The PCR was carried out with 60 Vbeta primers and 13 Jbeta primers. Only in-frame clones appear in the TCRdb table, and some are missing; sequencing was by immunoSEQ multiplex PCR. The sample shows about 100,000 clones, under 80% of them seen only once. Sequenced sample: PBMCs. The receptor was isolated from a woman between 45 and 60 years old in good health and CMV-seropositive. V is TRBV6-5 and J is TRBJ2-3, with TRBD1 matching 7 bases. CDR3 in DNA: TGTGCCAGCAGCAACAGGGGCAGAGATACGCAGTATTTT. Its translation is CASSNRGRDTQYF.